This T cell receptor (beta chain) was found in a study of shared clonotypes between healthy human individuals. Trimming stripped 7 bases from V and 2 bases from J, with 12 bases between. The CDR3 loop spans 13 amino acids. The germline CDR1 and CDR2 sequences are SNHLY and FYNNEI. This table comes from immunoSEQ multiplex PCR, and its TCRdb copy is limited to in-frame clones, with some not included. The sample yields around 2,000,000 clones, just under 95% seen once. Naive CD8 populations comprised CD45RO-negative cells positively selected for CCR7, excluding terminally differentiated effector memory CD45RA+ cells. Donors comprised only Caucasian adults living in Nashville, Tennessee.

The genes are TRBV2 and TRBJ2-7, with D perhaps assigned TRBD1 or TRBD2 (5 bases each). The clonotype comes from a man between 18 and 35 years old in good health. Sequences were obtained from naive CD8+ T cells sorted from blood. The CDR3 coding sequence is TGTGCCAGCACCCGGGGACCAACCTACGAGCAGTACTTC. Its protein is CASTRGPTYEQYF.